The 11 T cell receptor beta chains below were found in one sample sequenced in a study of stem cell transplantation in POMP-related autoinflammatory disease. Assay: immunoSEQ multiplex PCR; the TCRdb copy retains only in-frame clones and omits some. The table shows 68,000 or so clones, with just over 90% occurring only once. The material was CD4+ T cells from PBMCs, obtained after stem cell transplantation. The receptors here all came from a human patient with POMP-related autoinflammation and immune dysregulation (PRAID). A share of the T cells may be of graft donor origin.

V is TRBV7-9 and J is TRBJ2-6, with 9 nucleotides matching TRBD1. The CDR3 runs 17 residues. From germline, CDR1 is SEHNR and CDR2 FQNEAQ (reference sequence). J lost 2 bases, V lost 1 base, and 3 bases had no gene match. CDR3 region: CASSLGQGVAGANVLTF. CDR3 coding DNA: TGTGCCAGCAGCTTAGGACAGGGGGTAGCTGGGGCCAACGTCCTGACTTTC.

V gene TRBV2 combines with J gene TRBJ1-3; possibly TRBD1 for D (5 bases). CDR1 SNHLY and CDR2 FYNNEI come from the germline V gene. V lost 4 bases and J lost 8, with 12 bases in between. The CDR3 runs to 13 residues. As DNA, the CDR3 is TGTGCCAGCAGTGCCGCGGGAGGGGACACCATATATTTT. Protein product: CASSAAGGDTIYF.

This clone has a handful of counts. The V and J genes are TRBV29-1 and TRBJ1-1, with a possible D match to TRBD1 (5 bases). CDR1 SQVTM and CDR2 ANQGSEA come from the germline V gene. Trimming pared 6 bases from V and 4 bases from J, leaving 12 bases between. CDR3 length: 12 residues. The DNA for the CDR3 is TGCAGCGTCTCGCAGGGAGGCACTGAAGCTTTCTTT. Its protein product is CSVSQGGTEAFF.

The gene calls are TRBV29-1 and TRBJ2-7, with D tentatively TRBD1 (5 bases). This CDR3 contains 15 residues. V lost 2 bases and J 2 bases, leaving 16 bases between the germline ends. CDR1 is SQVTM, CDR2 ANQGSEA, per germline. The CDR3 region is CSVESETQGTYEQYF. The CDR3, as DNA: TGCAGCGTTGAATCAGAAACGCAGGGTACCTACGAGCAGTACTTC.

The rearrangement joins TRBV30 to TRBJ2-7, with D uncertain. The length of the CDR3 is 12 residues. Germline lookup yields CDR1 GTSNPN and CDR2 SVGIG (reference sequence). V gave up 0 bases and J gave up 3 bases, with 6 bases separating them. This CDR3 is CAWSVTFYEQYV. In nucleotides, the CDR3 is TGTGCCTGGAGTGTCACCTTCTACGAGCAGTACGTC.

This chain connects TRBV3-1 (or the pseudogene TRBV3-2) to TRBJ2-3; 9 bases line up with TRBD2. V lost 3 bases, J lost 0 bases, and 7 bases stayed unmatched. Germline loops: CDR1 LGHDT, CDR2 YNNKEL (reference sequence). The CDR3 loop spans 17 amino acids. CDR3 bases: TGTGCCAGCAGCCAGGCCGGGACTAGCAGTAGCACAGATACGCAGTATTTT. Its translation: CASSQAGTSSSTDTQYF.

The rearrangement joins TRBV5-1 to TRBJ2-7; 7 bases match TRBD2. This CDR3 is 13 amino acids long. Unmatched junction bases numbered 10, after V lost 10 bases and J lost 3 bases. Germline CDR1 is SGHRS and CDR2 is YFSETQ. CDR3 region: CALYLGGYYEQYV. The DNA of the CDR3 is TGCGCCTTATACCTCGGGGGGTACTACGAGCAGTACGTC.

The genes are TRBV6-5 and TRBJ2-5; TRBD2 matches 12 bases. This CDR3 contains 15 residues. The V gene's germline CDR1 is MNHEY and CDR2 SVGAGI. Unmatched junction bases numbered 5, after V lost 4 bases and J lost 5 bases. The CDR3 DNA is TGTGCCAGCAGTTCAACTCTAGCGGGAGGGGAGACCCAGTACTTC. Translation: CASSSTLAGGETQYF.

V is TRBV11-2 and J is TRBJ2-7, with D perhaps matching TRBD2 (5 bases). Trimming removed 1 base at V and 9 bases at J, with 16 bases between. Germline lookup yields CDR1 SGHAT and CDR2 FQNNGV. The CDR3 is 14 amino acids. This chain's CDR3 is CASSLGPSSLGQYF. CDR3 nucleotides: TGTGCCAGCAGCTTAGGGCCTAGCAGCCTAGGGCAGTACTTC. Combining the CDR3 with reference TRBV11-2 and TRBJ2-7 gives the whole variable domain EAGVAQSPRYKIIEKRQSVAFWCNPISGHATLYWYQQILGQGPKLLIQFQNNGVVDDSQLPKDRFSAERLKGVDSTLKIQPAKLEDSAVYLCASSLGPSSLGQYFGPGTRLTVT.

V and J are TRBV28 and TRBJ2-7; D possibly corresponds to TRBD1 (5 bases). V lost 6 bases, J lost 2 bases, and 11 bases lay in between. Germline V gene data show CDR1 as MDHEN and CDR2 as SYDVKM. The CDR3 is 13 residues long. The chain's CDR3 is CASRYRTPYEQYF. The DNA of the CDR3 is TGTGCCAGCAGATACAGGACCCCCTACGAGCAGTACTTC.

The J gene is TRBJ2-1, the V gene TRBV11-2; tentative D call: TRBD1 (5 bases). The V gene lost 5 bases and the J gene lost 8 bases, with 10 bases spanning the gap. Germline CDR1 SGHAT, CDR2 FQNNGV. The CDR3 is 12 amino acids. Here the CDR3 reads CASSPQGHEQFF. The CDR3 region has the DNA TGTGCCAGCAGCCCTCAGGGTCATGAGCAGTTCTTC.